Below are 9 T cell receptor beta chains sequenced from a single sample in a study of blood T cells in healthy people across ages. Sample-barcoded 5' priming and a J-beta primer mix drove a second PCR of roughly 6 to 12 cycles. MiXCR was run by TCRdb on the 5' RACE reads, yielding one entry per CDR3 protein. Here the sample spans fewer than 2,000,000 distinct CDR3 sequences, almost 35% being singletons. Sequenced input: blood. All receptors come from a woman aged 30 to 39 in good health.

Only a few counts were recorded for this clonotype. This rearrangement joins TRBV11-2 to TRBJ2-5, with 7 bases lining up with TRBD2. The CDR3 has 15 amino acids. Trimming removed 2 bases from V and 1 base from J; junction bases left unmatched: 4. Looked up from germline, CDR1 is SGHAT and CDR2 is FQNNGV. The CDR3 here is CASSLHPGGQETQYF. The CDR3 nucleotides read TGTGCCAGCAGCTTACACCCGGGGGGCCAAGAGACCCAGTACTTC.

V is TRBV27 and J is TRBJ1-1; TRBD1 matches 9 bases. The CDR3 is 16 amino acids. Trimming removed 4 bases from V and 3 bases from J; junction bases left unmatched: 9. Germline CDR1 MNHEY, CDR2 SMNVEV (reference sequence). The chain's CDR3 is CASSYRTGVPDTEAFF. Written as DNA, the CDR3 is TGTGCCAGCAGTTATAGGACAGGGGTGCCCGACACTGAAGCTTTCTTT.

This clonotype was observed a handful of times. For the CDR3, the DNA is TGTGCCAGCAGCGAGTACCTTGTAGGAACGGGCGAACAGACCCAGTACTTC. Translated, it gives CASSEYLVGTGEQTQYF. This sequence joins TRBV7-2 and TRBJ2-5; no clear D. The CDR3 spans 17 residues. The V gene lost 5 bases and the J gene lost 6 bases, with 25 bases spanning the gap. The germline V gene has CDR1 SGHTA and CDR2 FQGNSA.

V gene TRBV6-1 combines with J gene TRBJ1-5; maybe TRBD1 (6 bases). Trimming removed 7 bases at V and 7 bases at J, with 14 bases between. Germline CDR1 is MNHNS and CDR2 is SASEGT. The CDR3 spans 13 residues. In nucleotides, the CDR3 is TGTGCCAGCACCACAGGGAGGAGGCAGCCCCAGCATTTT. As protein: CASTTGRRQPQHF.

A few counts support this clonotype. The rearrangement joins TRBV27 to TRBJ2-1, with a possible D match to TRBD2 (5 bases). CDR3 size: 13 residues. Germline V lookup: CDR1 MNHEY, CDR2 SMNVEV (reference sequence). The germline V and J ends were trimmed by 6 bases and 6 bases, with 12 bases remaining between them. CDR3 DNA: TGTGCCAGCAGCATTATAGGGAGCAATGAGCAGTTCTTC. Protein product: CASSIIGSNEQFF.

This clonotype was picked up a small number of times. This chain joins TRBV28 and TRBJ1-4; TRBD1 might be the D (5 bases). The CDR3 is 15 residues long. Germline CDR1 MDHEN, CDR2 SYDVKM. Trimming pared 4 bases from V and 5 bases from J, leaving 14 bases between. CDR3: CASSSAGTVNEKLFF. In DNA, the CDR3 is TGTGCCAGCAGTTCGGCCGGGACGGTCAATGAAAAACTGTTTTTT.

This clonotype has only a few counts. The chain combines TRBV6-5 with TRBJ1-1; D is ambiguous. This CDR3 contains 13 residues. Trimming left V 6 bases short and J 1 base short, with 9 bases between. From germline, CDR1 is MNHEY and CDR2 SVGAGI. The CDR3 DNA is TGTGCCAGCAGGCGTCGGACGAACACTGAAGCTTTCTTT. Protein: CASRRRTNTEAFF.

There are many counts of this clonotype. This chain connects TRBV20-1 to TRBJ2-7; 7 bases align to TRBD1. With 0 bases clipped from V and 3 bases from J, the junction kept 11 bases outside the gene matches. The CDR3 has 16 amino acids. Germline lookup yields CDR1 DFQATT and CDR2 SNEGSKA (reference sequence). CDR3 nucleotide sequence: TGCAGTGCTAGAGAATCGGGCAGGGGGAAAGGCTACGAGCAGTACTTC. Protein sequence: CSARESGRGKGYEQYF.

The chain combines TRBV4-1 with TRBJ1-6; D not resolved. This CDR3 is 14 amino acids long. V was pared by 0 bases and J by 11 bases, with 11 bases between. In germline, CDR1 is MGHRA, CDR2 YSYEKL. The CDR3 sequence is CASSQEHFQTPLHF. The CDR3 nucleotides read TGCGCCAGCAGCCAAGAGCATTTTCAGACACCCCTCCACTTT.